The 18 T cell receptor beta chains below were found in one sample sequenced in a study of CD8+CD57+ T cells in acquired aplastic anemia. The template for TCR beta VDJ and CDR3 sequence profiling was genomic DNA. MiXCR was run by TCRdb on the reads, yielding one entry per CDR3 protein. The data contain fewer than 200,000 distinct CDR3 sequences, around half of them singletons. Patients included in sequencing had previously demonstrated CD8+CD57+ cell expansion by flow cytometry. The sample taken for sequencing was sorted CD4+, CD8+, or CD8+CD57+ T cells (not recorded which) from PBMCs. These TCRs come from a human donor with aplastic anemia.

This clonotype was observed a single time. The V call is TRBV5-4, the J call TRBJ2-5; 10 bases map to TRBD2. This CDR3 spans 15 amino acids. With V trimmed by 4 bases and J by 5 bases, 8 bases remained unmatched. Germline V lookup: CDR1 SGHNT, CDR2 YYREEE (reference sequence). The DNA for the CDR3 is TGTGCCAGCAGCCTGAGCGGGGGGGCCGCGGAGACCCAGTACTTC. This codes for CASSLSGGAAETQYF.

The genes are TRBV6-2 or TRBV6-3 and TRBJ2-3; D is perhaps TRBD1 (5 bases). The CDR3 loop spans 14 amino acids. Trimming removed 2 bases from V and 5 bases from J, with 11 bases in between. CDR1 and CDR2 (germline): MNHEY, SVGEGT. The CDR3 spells CASSYVSRGDTQYF. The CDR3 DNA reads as TGTGCCAGCAGTTACGTCTCAAGGGGAGATACGCAGTATTTT.

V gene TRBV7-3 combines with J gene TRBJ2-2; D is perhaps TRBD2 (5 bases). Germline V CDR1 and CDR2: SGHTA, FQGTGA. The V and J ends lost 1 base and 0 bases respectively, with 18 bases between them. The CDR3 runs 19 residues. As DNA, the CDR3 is TGTGCCAGCAGCTTAATAGGTTTTGGTCGGGGTACGAACACCGGGGAGCTGTTTTTT. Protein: CASSLIGFGRGTNTGELFF.

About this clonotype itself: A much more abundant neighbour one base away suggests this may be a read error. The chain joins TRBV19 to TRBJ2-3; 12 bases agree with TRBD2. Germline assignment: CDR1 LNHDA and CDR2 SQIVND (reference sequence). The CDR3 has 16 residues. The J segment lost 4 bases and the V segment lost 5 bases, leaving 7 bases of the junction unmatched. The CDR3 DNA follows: TGTGCCAGTAGTGCCCCTAGCGGGGGGGTGCCAGATACGCAGTATTTT. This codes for CASSAPSGGVPDTQYF.

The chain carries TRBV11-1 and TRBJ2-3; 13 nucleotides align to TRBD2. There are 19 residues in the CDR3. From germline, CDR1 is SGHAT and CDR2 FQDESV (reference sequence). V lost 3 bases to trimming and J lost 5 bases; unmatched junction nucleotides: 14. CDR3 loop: CASSFRLAGGKGTGDTQYF. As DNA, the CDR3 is TGTGCCAGCAGCTTCCGACTAGCGGGGGGCAAAGGCACGGGAGATACGCAGTATTTT.

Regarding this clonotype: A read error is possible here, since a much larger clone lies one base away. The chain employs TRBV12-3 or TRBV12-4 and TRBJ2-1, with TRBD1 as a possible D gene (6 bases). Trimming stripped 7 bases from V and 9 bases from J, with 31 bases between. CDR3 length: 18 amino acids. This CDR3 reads CASNPVGGSGRRNSEQFF. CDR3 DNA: TGTGCCAGCAACCCAGTTGGGGGCAGCGGACGACGAAACAGTGAGCAGTTCTTC.

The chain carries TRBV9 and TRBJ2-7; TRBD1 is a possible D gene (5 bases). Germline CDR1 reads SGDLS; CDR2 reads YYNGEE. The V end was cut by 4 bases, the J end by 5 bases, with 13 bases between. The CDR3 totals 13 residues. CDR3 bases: TGTGCCAGCAGCCCGCGGACAAACAACGAGCAGTACTTC. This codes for CASSPRTNNEQYF.

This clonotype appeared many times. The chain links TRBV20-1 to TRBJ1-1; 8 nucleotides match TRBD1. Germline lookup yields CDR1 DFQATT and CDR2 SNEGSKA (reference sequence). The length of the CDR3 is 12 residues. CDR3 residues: CSGQGDGTEAFF. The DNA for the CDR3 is TGCAGCGGACAGGGAGATGGCACTGAAGCTTTCTTT.

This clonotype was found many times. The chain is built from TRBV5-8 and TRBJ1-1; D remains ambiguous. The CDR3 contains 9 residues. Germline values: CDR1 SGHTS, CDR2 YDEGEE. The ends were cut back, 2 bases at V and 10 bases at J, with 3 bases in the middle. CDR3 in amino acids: CASSFTAFF. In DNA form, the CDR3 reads TGTGCCAGCAGCTTTACAGCTTTCTTT.

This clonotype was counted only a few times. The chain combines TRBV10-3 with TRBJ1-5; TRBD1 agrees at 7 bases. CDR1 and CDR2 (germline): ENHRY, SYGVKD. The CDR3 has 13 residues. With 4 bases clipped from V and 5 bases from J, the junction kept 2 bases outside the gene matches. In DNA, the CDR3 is TGTGCCATCAGTGGCGACAGGGATCAGCCCCAGCATTTT. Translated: CAISGDRDQPQHF.

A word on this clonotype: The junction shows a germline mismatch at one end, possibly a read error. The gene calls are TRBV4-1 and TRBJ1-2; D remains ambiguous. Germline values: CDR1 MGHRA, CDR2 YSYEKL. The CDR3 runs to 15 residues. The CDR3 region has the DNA TGCGCCAGCAGCCAAGAGCAAAACCCTAACTATGGGTACACCTTC. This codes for CASSQEQNPNYGYTF.

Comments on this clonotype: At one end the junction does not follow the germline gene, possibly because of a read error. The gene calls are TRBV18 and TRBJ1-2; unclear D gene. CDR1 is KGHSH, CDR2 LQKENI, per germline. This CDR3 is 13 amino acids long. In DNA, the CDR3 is TGTGCCAGCTCGGAGCCCGTGGAGTATGACTACACCTTC. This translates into CASSEPVEYDYTF.

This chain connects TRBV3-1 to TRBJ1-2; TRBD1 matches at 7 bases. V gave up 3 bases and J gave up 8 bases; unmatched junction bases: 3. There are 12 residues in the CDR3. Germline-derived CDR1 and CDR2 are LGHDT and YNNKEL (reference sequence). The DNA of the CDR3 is TGTGCCAGCAGCCAGAACAGGGGCGGCTACACCTTC. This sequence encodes CASSQNRGGYTF. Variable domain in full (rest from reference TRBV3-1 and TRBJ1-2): DTAVSQTPKYLVTQMGNDKSIKCEQNLGHDTMYWYKQDSKKFLKIMFSYNNKELIINETVPNRFSPKSPDKAHLNLHINSLELGDSAVYFCASSQNRGGYTFGSGTRLTVV.

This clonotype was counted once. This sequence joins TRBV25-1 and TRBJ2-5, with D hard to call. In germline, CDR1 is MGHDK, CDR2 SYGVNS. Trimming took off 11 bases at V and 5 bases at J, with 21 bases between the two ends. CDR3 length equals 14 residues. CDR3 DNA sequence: TGTGCCCTGCCCCTCCGGGCCCAAGGGGAGACCCAGTACTTC. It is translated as CALPLRAQGETQYF.

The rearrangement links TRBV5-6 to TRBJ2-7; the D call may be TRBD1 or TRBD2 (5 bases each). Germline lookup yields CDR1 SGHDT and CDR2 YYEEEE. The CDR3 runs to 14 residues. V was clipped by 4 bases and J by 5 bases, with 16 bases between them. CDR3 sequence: CASSPAGSSNEQYF. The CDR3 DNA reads TGTGCCAGCAGCCCAGCAGGGAGTAGCAACGAGCAGTACTTC. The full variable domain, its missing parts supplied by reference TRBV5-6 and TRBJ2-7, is DAGVTQSPTHLIKTRGQQVTLRCSPKSGHDTVSWYQQALGQGPQFIFQYYEEEERQRGNFPDRFSGHQFPNYSSELNVNALLLGDSALYLCASSPAGSSNEQYFGPGTRLTVT.

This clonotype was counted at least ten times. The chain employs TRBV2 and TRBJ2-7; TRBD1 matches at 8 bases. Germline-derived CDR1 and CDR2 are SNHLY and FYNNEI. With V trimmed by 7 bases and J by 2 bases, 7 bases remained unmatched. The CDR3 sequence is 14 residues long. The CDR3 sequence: CASNRDRGPYEQYF. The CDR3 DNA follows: TGTGCCAGCAATCGAGACAGGGGTCCCTACGAGCAGTACTTC.

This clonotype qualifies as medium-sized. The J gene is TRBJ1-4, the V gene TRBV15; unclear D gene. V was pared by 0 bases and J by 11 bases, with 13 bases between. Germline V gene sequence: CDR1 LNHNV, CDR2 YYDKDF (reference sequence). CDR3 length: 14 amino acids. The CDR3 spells CATSRDYSPGKLFF. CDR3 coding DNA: TGTGCCACCAGCAGAGATTACAGTCCGGGGAAACTGTTTTTT.

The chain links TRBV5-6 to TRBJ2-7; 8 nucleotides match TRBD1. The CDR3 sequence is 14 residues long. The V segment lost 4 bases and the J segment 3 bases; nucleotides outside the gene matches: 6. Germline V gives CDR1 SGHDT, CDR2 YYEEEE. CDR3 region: CASSETGEDYEQYF. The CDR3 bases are TGTGCCAGCAGCGAGACAGGGGAAGACTACGAGCAGTACTTC.